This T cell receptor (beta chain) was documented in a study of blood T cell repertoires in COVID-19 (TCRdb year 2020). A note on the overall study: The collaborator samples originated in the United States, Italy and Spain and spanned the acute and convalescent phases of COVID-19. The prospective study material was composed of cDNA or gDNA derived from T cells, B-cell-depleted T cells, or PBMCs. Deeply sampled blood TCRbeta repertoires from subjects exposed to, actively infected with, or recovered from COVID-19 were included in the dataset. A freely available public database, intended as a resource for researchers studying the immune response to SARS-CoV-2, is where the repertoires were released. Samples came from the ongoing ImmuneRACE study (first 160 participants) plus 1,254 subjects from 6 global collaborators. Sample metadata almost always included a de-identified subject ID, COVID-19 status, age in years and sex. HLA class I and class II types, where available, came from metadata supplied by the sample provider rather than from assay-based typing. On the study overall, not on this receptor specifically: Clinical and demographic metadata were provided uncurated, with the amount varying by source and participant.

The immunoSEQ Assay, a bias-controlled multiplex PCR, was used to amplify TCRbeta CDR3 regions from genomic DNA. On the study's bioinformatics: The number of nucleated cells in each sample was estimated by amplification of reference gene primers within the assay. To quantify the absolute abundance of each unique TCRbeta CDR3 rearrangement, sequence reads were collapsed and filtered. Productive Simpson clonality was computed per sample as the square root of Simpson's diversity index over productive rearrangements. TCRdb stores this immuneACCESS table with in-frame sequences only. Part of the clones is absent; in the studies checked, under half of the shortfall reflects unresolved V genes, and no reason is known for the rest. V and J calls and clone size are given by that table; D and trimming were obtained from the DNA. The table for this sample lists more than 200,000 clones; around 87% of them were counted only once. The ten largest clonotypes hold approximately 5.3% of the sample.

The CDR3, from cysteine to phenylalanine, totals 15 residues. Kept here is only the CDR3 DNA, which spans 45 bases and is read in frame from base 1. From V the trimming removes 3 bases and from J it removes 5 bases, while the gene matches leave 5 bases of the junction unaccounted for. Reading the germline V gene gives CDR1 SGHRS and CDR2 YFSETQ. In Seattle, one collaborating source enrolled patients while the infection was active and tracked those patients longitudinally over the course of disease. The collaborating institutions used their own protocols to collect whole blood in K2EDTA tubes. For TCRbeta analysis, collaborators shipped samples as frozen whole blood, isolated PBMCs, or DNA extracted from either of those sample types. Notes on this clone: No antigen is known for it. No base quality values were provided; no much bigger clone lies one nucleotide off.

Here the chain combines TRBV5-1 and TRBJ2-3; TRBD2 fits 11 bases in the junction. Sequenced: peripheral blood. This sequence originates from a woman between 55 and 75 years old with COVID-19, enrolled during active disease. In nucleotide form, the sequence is TGCGCCAGCAGCTCCAGACTAGCGGGAAGAGATACGCAGTATTTT. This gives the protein CASSSRLAGRDTQYF.